The rows below give T cell receptor beta chains drawn from one sample of a study. TCRdb re-analysed the RT-PCR reads in MiXCR, keeping a single row per CDR3 protein. The repertoire has about 680,000 distinct CDR3 sequences, approximately 14% of them found once; the top ten carry around 3.3%. The sample comprised memory CD4+ T cells from blood. These receptors came from a female donor in good health, serving as a healthy control. The CDR3 runs from the conserved cysteine through the conserved F or W. Fields, in order: J gene, D gene, clone size, V gene, CDR3 protein, CDR3 DNA. D genes are given only for firm matches. Some rows have no size entry. The others give once, few or many, or a class for an expanded clone.

j_gene: TRBJ1-2; d_gene: NA; abundance: few; v_gene: TRBV20-1; CDR3aa: CSASRRETDSGYTF; CDR3nt: TGCAGTGCTAGCCGCAGGGAAACCGACAGTGGCTACACCTTC
j_gene: TRBJ2-5; d_gene: TRBD1; abundance: few; v_gene: TRBV18; CDR3aa: CASSPRGLETQYF; CDR3nt: TGTGCCAGCTCACCGAGGGGGCTTGAGACCCAGTACTTC
j_gene: TRBJ1-5; d_gene: NA; abundance: many; v_gene: TRBV12-3/TRBV12-4; CDR3aa: CASSLGDNRPQHF; CDR3nt: TGTGCCAGCAGTTTAGGGGACAATCGGCCCCAGCATTTT
j_gene: TRBJ1-1; d_gene: NA; abundance: NA; v_gene: TRBV6-2/TRBV6-3; CDR3aa: CASKGTLMNTEAFF; CDR3nt: TGTGCCAGCAAGGGCACCCTGATGAACACTGAAGCTTTCTTT
j_gene: TRBJ2-5; d_gene: NA; abundance: NA; v_gene: TRBV21-1; CDR3aa: CASGAGGETQYF; CDR3nt: TGTGCCAGCGGAGCGGGGGGTGAGACCCAGTACTTC
j_gene: TRBJ1-2; d_gene: NA; abundance: few; v_gene: TRBV20-1; CDR3aa: CSVPKWAIYGYTF; CDR3nt: TGCAGTGTTCCCAAGTGGGCAATCTATGGCTACACCTTC
j_gene: TRBJ2-5; d_gene: NA; abundance: NA; v_gene: TRBV29-1; CDR3aa: CSSYSGPQETQYF; CDR3nt: TGCAGCAGCTACTCGGGACCCCAAGAGACCCAGTACTTC
j_gene: TRBJ1-5; d_gene: NA; abundance: few; v_gene: TRBV28; CDR3aa: CASSLIAVSNQPQHF; CDR3nt: TGTGCCAGCAGTTTAATCGCGGTTAGCAATCAGCCCCAGCATTTT
j_gene: TRBJ2-5; d_gene: TRBD1; abundance: few; v_gene: TRBV6-1; CDR3aa: CASRRQGGIQETQYF; CDR3nt: TGTGCCAGCAGGCGACAGGGGGGGATCCAAGAGACCCAGTACTTC
j_gene: TRBJ2-1; d_gene: NA; abundance: NA; v_gene: TRBV11-2; CDR3aa: CASNLRSGYNEQFF; CDR3nt: TGTGCCAGCAATCTCCGAAGCGGATACAATGAGCAGTTCTTC
j_gene: TRBJ1-2; d_gene: NA; abundance: many; v_gene: TRBV10-3; CDR3aa: CAISDRDRGYGYTF; CDR3nt: TGTGCCATCAGTGACCGGGACCGAGGCTATGGCTACACCTTC
j_gene: TRBJ2-2; d_gene: TRBD1; abundance: few; v_gene: TRBV20-1; CDR3aa: CSVYRGTGELFF; CDR3nt: TGCAGTGTCTACAGGGGGACCGGGGAGCTGTTTTTT
j_gene: TRBJ1-1; d_gene: TRBD1; abundance: few; v_gene: TRBV5-1; CDR3aa: CASSTGQGGGFEAFF; CDR3nt: TGCGCCAGCAGCACCGGACAGGGTGGGGGGTTTGAAGCTTTCTTT
j_gene: TRBJ2-3; d_gene: NA; abundance: NA; v_gene: TRBV7-9; CDR3aa: CASFRDSSTDTQYF; CDR3nt: TGTGCCAGCTTCCGGGACTCTAGCACAGATACGCAGTATTTT
j_gene: TRBJ1-4; d_gene: TRBD1; abundance: NA; v_gene: TRBV20-1; CDR3aa: CSARVGTGSREKLFF; CDR3nt: TGCAGTGCTAGAGTCGGGACAGGGTCAAGGGAAAAACTGTTTTTT
j_gene: TRBJ2-7; d_gene: TRBD2; abundance: NA; v_gene: TRBV20-1; CDR3aa: CSASFPGLAGGSYEQYF; CDR3nt: TGCAGTGCTAGTTTTCCGGGACTAGCGGGGGGATCCTACGAGCAGTACTTC
j_gene: TRBJ2-5; d_gene: NA; abundance: many; v_gene: TRBV7-7; CDR3aa: CASSRGRMGETQYF; CDR3nt: TGTGCCAGCAGCCGAGGGAGGATGGGAGAGACCCAGTACTTC
j_gene: TRBJ2-7; d_gene: TRBD1; abundance: NA; v_gene: TRBV5-1; CDR3aa: CASGGTGNSEQYF; CDR3nt: TGCGCCAGCGGGGGGACAGGCAATTCCGAGCAGTACTTC
j_gene: TRBJ2-2; d_gene: NA; abundance: few; v_gene: TRBV20-1; CDR3aa: CSARDNGRLNTGELFF; CDR3nt: TGCAGTGCTAGAGATAATGGACGGTTGAACACCGGGGAGCTGTTTTTT
j_gene: TRBJ1-5; d_gene: NA; abundance: few; v_gene: TRBV11-2; CDR3aa: CASSPESHSPQHF; CDR3nt: TGTGCCAGCAGCCCAGAATCCCATTCGCCCCAGCATTTT
j_gene: TRBJ1-6; d_gene: NA; abundance: many; v_gene: TRBV11-2; CDR3aa: CASSLGWAGYNSPLHF; CDR3nt: TGTGCCAGCAGCTTAGGATGGGCCGGCTATAATTCACCCCTCCACTTT
j_gene: TRBJ2-3; d_gene: NA; abundance: NA; v_gene: TRBV6-1; CDR3aa: CASSLPSSTDTQYF; CDR3nt: TGTGCCAGCAGTCTTCCAAGCTCCACAGATACGCAGTATTTT
j_gene: TRBJ2-1; d_gene: NA; abundance: NA; v_gene: TRBV6-2/TRBV6-3; CDR3aa: CASRRATFYNEQFF; CDR3nt: TGTGCCAGCCGGAGGGCAACCTTCTACAATGAGCAGTTCTTC
j_gene: TRBJ2-1; d_gene: TRBD1; abundance: NA; v_gene: TRBV3-1; CDR3aa: CASSETGGLGNEQFF; CDR3nt: TGTGCCAGCAGTGAGACAGGGGGCTTAGGGAATGAGCAGTTCTTC
j_gene: TRBJ2-7; d_gene: TRBD1; abundance: few; v_gene: TRBV6-1; CDR3aa: CASRSPSVGQSYEQYF; CDR3nt: TGTGCCAGCAGGTCACCCTCCGTGGGACAGTCCTACGAGCAGTACTTC
j_gene: TRBJ2-6; d_gene: TRBD1; abundance: few; v_gene: TRBV6-1; CDR3aa: CASKLGQANSGANVLTF; CDR3nt: TGTGCCAGTAAACTCGGACAGGCGAACTCTGGGGCCAACGTCCTGACTTTC
j_gene: TRBJ2-1; d_gene: NA; abundance: many; v_gene: TRBV6-5; CDR3aa: CASSYSLRGSYDGEQFF; CDR3nt: TGTGCCAGCAGTTACAGTTTACGGGGCTCGTATGATGGTGAGCAGTTCTTC
j_gene: TRBJ2-3; d_gene: NA; abundance: few; v_gene: TRBV14; CDR3aa: CASSQATGLQYTQYF; CDR3nt: TGTGCCAGCAGCCAGGCCACGGGACTCCAGTATACGCAGTATTTT
j_gene: TRBJ2-7; d_gene: NA; abundance: few; v_gene: TRBV10-3; CDR3aa: CAISGGPGSYEQYF; CDR3nt: TGTGCCATCAGCGGGGGCCCGGGGTCCTACGAGCAGTACTTC
j_gene: TRBJ2-5; d_gene: TRBD1; abundance: NA; v_gene: TRBV7-2; CDR3aa: CASGVLWDRTETQYF; CDR3nt: TGTGCCAGCGGGGTGCTTTGGGACAGGACAGAGACCCAGTACTTC